The sequence of this T cell receptor beta chain was determined in a study of cytomegalovirus exposure and HLA in healthy donors. Overall study results and limits: CMV serostatus alone was available as immune exposure information. A later analysis showed that HLA-associated TCR beta chains had undergone more clonal expansion than equally common others. Cytomegalovirus association was listed for 150 or so TCR beta chains. Presence/absence analyses took donor sequencing depth as roughly uniform.

The PCR was carried out with 60 Vbeta primers and 13 Jbeta primers. The repertoire was sequenced with immunoSEQ multiplex PCR; TCRdb's copy has only in-frame clones and lacks some. The sample includes 150,000 to 200,000 clones, 73% of them seen just once. The V end lost 0 bases, the J end lost 2 bases, and 11 bases lay between the germline ends. Germline V gives CDR1 LGHNA, CDR2 YNFKEQ. This CDR3 has 17 amino acids. Concerning this clone itself: What it recognizes is unknown.

This clonotype was sampled from a young woman in good health and CMV-seropositive. The V gene is TRBV4-2, the J gene TRBJ2-6; D possibly corresponds to TRBD2 (7 bases). Input material: PBMCs. The CDR3 reads CASSQEGGGTGANVLTF. CDR3 DNA sequence: TGTGCCAGCAGCCAAGAAGGGGGGGGTACTGGGGCCAACGTCCTGACTTTC.